These T cell receptor beta chains were read from a single sample in a study of glioma-infiltrating T cells. A single record per CDR3 protein comes from TCRdb applying MiXCR to the multiplex PCR reads. The repertoire holds over 140,000 distinct CDR3 sequences, with around 42% as singletons. The sample comprised glioma tissue, nonneoplastic brain tissue, or PBMCs (not recorded which). All receptors come from a human donor with low-grade glioma or glioblastoma, undergoing nonglioma brain surgery, or in good health (not recorded which). Each CDR3 is given with its conserved first and last residue. The D gene is left open where the match is weak. Where a row states a size, it is once, few, many or the class of an expanded clone; other rows omit it.

V gene	J gene	clone size	D gene	CDR3 protein	CDR3 DNA
TRBV6-5	TRBJ2-3	once	.	CASSYRQETDTQYF	TGTGCCAGCAGTTACAGGCAGGAAACAGATACGCAGTATTTT
TRBV2	TRBJ2-3	once	TRBD2	CASSEWEGSTDTQYF	TGTGCCAGCAGTGAATGGGAGGGAAGCACAGATACGCAGTATTTT
TRBV19	TRBJ2-1	.	.	CASSISRGPRSGNEQFF	TGTGCCAGTAGTATTTCCAGGGGACCCCGTTCCGGCAATGAGCAGTTCTTC
TRBV20-1	TRBJ2-7	.	.	CSAGLLEQYF	TGCAGTGCTGGTTTGCTCGAGCAGTACTTC
TRBV20-1	TRBJ1-5	.	.	CSARGPVDQPQHF	TGCAGTGCTAGGGGACCGGTTGATCAGCCCCAGCATTTT
TRBV6-2/TRBV6-3	TRBJ1-5	once	.	CASSLRGNQPQHF	TGTGCCAGCAGTTTGAGGGGCAATCAGCCCCAGCATTTT
TRBV6-2/TRBV6-3	TRBJ2-2	.	.	CASSYSHTGELFF	TGTGCCAGCAGTTACTCCCACACCGGGGAGCTGTTTTTT
TRBV6-9	TRBJ1-1	few	.	CASSYARNTEAFF	TGTGCCAGCAGTTATGCCAGGAACACTGAAGCTTTCTTT
TRBV10-3	TRBJ1-1	.	.	CAISESGRETEAFF	TGTGCCATCAGTGAGTCGGGCAGGGAGACTGAAGCTTTCTTT
TRBV6-1	TRBJ2-7	.	TRBD1	CATSDRGTGGLDEQYF	TGTGCCACCAGTGACCGAGGGACAGGGGGTTTGGACGAGCAGTACTTC
TRBV3-1	TRBJ2-1	.	.	CASSQDLNEQFF	TGTGCCAGCAGCCAAGACCTTAATGAGCAGTTCTTC
TRBV2	TRBJ2-1	.	TRBD2	CASRVASGGHEQFF	TGTGCCAGCCGTGTGGCTAGCGGGGGGCATGAGCAGTTCTTC
TRBV12-3/TRBV12-4	TRBJ1-3	.	.	CASSPGRRRYSGNTIYF	TGTGCCAGCAGCCCGGGGAGACGTCGCTACTCTGGAAACACCATATATTTT
TRBV7-2	TRBJ1-5	few	.	CARSYERNQPQHF	TGTGCCCGCAGTTACGAACGGAATCAGCCCCAGCATTTT
TRBV3-1	TRBJ1-2	few	.	CASSQHGYYGYTF	TGTGCCAGCAGCCAGCACGGGTACTATGGCTACACCTTC
TRBV6-1	TRBJ2-1	once	.	CASRPGFSYNGQFF	TGTGCCAGCAGGCCGGGATTCTCCTACAATGGGCAGTTCTTC
TRBV27	TRBJ1-1	few	.	CASSPFLNTEAFF	TGTGCCAGCAGTCCCTTCTTGAACACTGAAGCTTTCTTT
TRBV2	TRBJ1-1	few	.	CASSPPDERRNTEAFF	TGTGCCAGCAGCCCCCCGGACGAACGGAGGAACACTGAAGCTTTCTTT
TRBV7-2	TRBJ2-1	few	TRBD1	CASSLGDSHYNEQFF	TGTGCCAGCAGCTTAGGGGACAGCCACTACAATGAGCAGTTCTTC
TRBV7-2	TRBJ2-7	.	TRBD1	CASSGDRGRYEQYF	TGTGCCAGCAGCGGGGACAGGGGGCGTTACGAGCAGTACTTC
TRBV20-1	TRBJ1-2	.	TRBD1	CSATRQGAYGYTF	TGCAGTGCTACCCGACAGGGGGCCTATGGCTACACCTTC
TRBV20-1	TRBJ1-1	.	.	CSAPDMNTEAFF	TGCAGTGCTCCAGATATGAACACTGAAGCTTTCTTT
TRBV20-1	TRBJ2-5	.	.	CSAWGVKETQYF	TGCAGTGCGTGGGGGGTCAAAGAGACCCAGTACTTC
TRBV24-1	TRBJ1-5	once	.	CATQGAGQPQHF	TGTGCCACACAGGGAGCTGGACAGCCCCAGCATTTT
TRBV28	TRBJ2-7	few	TRBD1	CASSLGTARYYEQYF	TGTGCCAGCAGCTTAGGGACAGCCCGATACTACGAGCAGTACTTC
TRBV18	TRBJ2-7	.	.	CASSPTEYEQYF	TGTGCCAGCTCACCGACAGAGTACGAGCAGTACTTC
TRBV28	TRBJ1-2	.	.	CASSFIDGYTF	TGTGCCAGCAGTTTTATCGATGGCTACACCTTC
TRBV29-1	TRBJ2-7	.	.	CSVESGYEQYF	TGCAGCGTTGAATCCGGATACGAGCAGTACTTC
TRBV7-9	TRBJ2-1	.	.	CASSPQTSGNEQFF	TGTGCCAGCAGCCCCCAGACTAGTGGTAATGAGCAGTTCTTC